This record looks at one TCR beta chain sequence and its context. The source of the sample is a study of T cells expressing NK-cell markers. Libraries used 5'RACE template switching adding universal primer site and UMIs. TCRdb re-called the 5' RACE reads and catalogs CDR3 proteins one per entry, DNA excluded. This listing includes about 390,000 distinct CDR3 sequences. This receptor was identified in a woman aged 45-65 years in good health. Sequenced input: blood T cells: a sorted CD56 or NKG2C T cell subset, CD4+ or CD8+ T cells, or bulk PBMC T cells (not recorded which).

The CDR3 protein is CASSATPGQRTTGELFF. V gene TRBV9 combines with J gene TRBJ2-2; TCRdb's D call, TRBD1, is unchecked because there is no DNA. The CDR3 is 17 residues long. Germline V gives CDR1 SGDLS, CDR2 YYNGEE.